Listed below are T cell receptor beta chains from one sample, sequenced in a study of shared clonotypes between healthy human individuals. This table comes from immunoSEQ multiplex PCR, and its TCRdb copy is limited to in-frame clones, with some not included. The repertoire holds about 2.5 million clones, with around 92% as singletons. Sequenced sample: naive CD4+ T cells from PBMCs. These receptors came from a young man in good health. Some clones in this sample may be carry-over from other donors' samples. The CDR3 runs from the conserved cysteine through the conserved F or W. Fields, in order: V gene, clone size, J gene, CDR3 length, D gene, CDR3 DNA, CDR3 protein. A D gene is named only where the DNA matches it firmly. Only part of the rows carry a size: once, few, many, or a class if the clone is expanded.

TRBV2,-,TRBJ1-2,15,-,TGTGCCAGCAGTGAAGCTGGTCAACAGGGCTATGGCTACACCTTC,CASSEAGQQGYGYTF
TRBV6-1,-,TRBJ2-5,15,-,TGTGCCAGCAGTCTCCGGGACACACGAGAAGAGACCCAGTACTTC,CASSLRDTREETQYF
TRBV11-2,-,TRBJ2-7,12,TRBD2,TGTGCCAGCAGCCGGGGGGGTCCCGAGCAGTACTTC,CASSRGGPEQYF
TRBV5-5,-,TRBJ1-1,12,-,TGTGCCAGCAGCTCGGGCTCCCCGGGGGCTTTCTTT,CASSSGSPGAFF
TRBV27,-,TRBJ2-2,18,-,TGTGCCAGCTCCAACCCTCATGGCCTCCTAGGGAACACCGGGGAGCTGTTTTTT,CASSNPHGLLGNTGELFF
TRBV10-1,few,TRBJ2-2,16,TRBD2,TGCGCCAGCTCCGACAGCGGGAGGACGAACACCGGGGAGCTGTTTTTT,CASSDSGRTNTGELFF
TRBV9,-,TRBJ1-2,15,TRBD1,TGTGCCAGCAGCCCCGGTGGGACAGGGTCCTATGGCTACACCTTC,CASSPGGTGSYGYTF
TRBV15,-,TRBJ2-7,12,-,TGTGCCACCAGCATAACAGGGCGAGAGCAGTACTTC,CATSITGREQYF
TRBV5-1,-,TRBJ2-3,15,-,TGCGCCAGCAGCTTGGTAGGGCAGTACACAGATACGCAGTATTTT,CASSLVGQYTDTQYF
TRBV9,-,TRBJ2-1,16,-,TGTGCCAGCAGCGTTATCGGGAGTCCAGACTACAATGAGCAGTTCTTC,CASSVIGSPDYNEQFF
TRBV5-4,once,TRBJ2-1,17,TRBD2,TGTGCCAGCAGCTTGAGTAGTCTAGCGGGAGCTCTCCATGAGCAGTTCTTC,CASSLSSLAGALHEQFF
TRBV6-1,-,TRBJ2-3,13,-,TGTGCCAGCAGGTGGGGGGTCACAGATACGCAGTATTTT,CASRWGVTDTQYF
TRBV19,-,TRBJ1-2,13,TRBD1,TGTGCCAGTACCATTCTTGGACAGGGGGGATACACCTTC,CASTILGQGGYTF
TRBV11-3,-,TRBJ2-2,15,-,TGTGCCAGCAGCCCAAGGGTGGGGGACACCGGGGAGCTGTTTTTT,CASSPRVGDTGELFF
TRBV6-6,-,TRBJ2-7,14,-,TGTGCCAGCAGTTACTCGGGCACATTCTACGAGCAGTACTTC,CASSYSGTFYEQYF
TRBV7-8,once,TRBJ1-4,16,-,TGTGCCACAAGACGGGACACCCGGAGGACTAATGAAAAACTGTTTTTT,CATRRDTRRTNEKLFF
TRBV29-1,-,TRBJ2-3,10,-,TGCAGCGTTAACGGAGATACGCAGTATTTT,CSVNGDTQYF
TRBV19,-,TRBJ2-6,15,-,TGTGCCAGTAGCCCGGGGAACTCTGGGGCCAACGTCCTGACTTTC,CASSPGNSGANVLTF
TRBV29-1,-,TRBJ2-7,10,-,TGCAGCGTGTACAGGGAAGAGCAGTACTTC,CSVYREEQYF
TRBV7-3,-,TRBJ2-2,17,TRBD1,TGTGCCAGCAGCTTACGGCCAGGGGGCGAGTTAACCGGGGAGCTGTTTTTT,CASSLRPGGELTGELFF
TRBV28,-,TRBJ2-3,14,TRBD2,TGTGCCAGCAGTCCTGGACTAGTTCTAGATACGCAGTATTTT,CASSPGLVLDTQYF
TRBV21-1,-,TRBJ2-7,16,-,TGTGCCAGCAGCAGACGGGACAGGACACTTACCTACGAGCAGTACTTC,CASSRRDRTLTYEQYF
TRBV2,-,TRBJ2-1,14,TRBD2,TGTGCCAGCGGGCGGGAGAGCTCCTACAATGAGCAGTTCTTC,CASGRESSYNEQFF
TRBV4-3,-,TRBJ1-2,15,TRBD1,TGCGCCAGCAGCCAAGGGGGCAGGGGGAACTATGGCTACACCTTC,CASSQGGRGNYGYTF
TRBV19,few,TRBJ1-2,10,-,TGTGCCAGTTACGACTATGGCTACACCTTC,CASYDYGYTF
TRBV11-2,-,TRBJ1-1,14,-,TGTGCCAGCAGCCCCCCTAACAAGAACACTGAAGCTTTCTTT,CASSPPNKNTEAFF
TRBV2,-,TRBJ1-4,17,-,TGTGCCAGCAGTGAAGCGATAGGGACTTATCGGACTGAAAAACTGTTTTTT,CASSEAIGTYRTEKLFF